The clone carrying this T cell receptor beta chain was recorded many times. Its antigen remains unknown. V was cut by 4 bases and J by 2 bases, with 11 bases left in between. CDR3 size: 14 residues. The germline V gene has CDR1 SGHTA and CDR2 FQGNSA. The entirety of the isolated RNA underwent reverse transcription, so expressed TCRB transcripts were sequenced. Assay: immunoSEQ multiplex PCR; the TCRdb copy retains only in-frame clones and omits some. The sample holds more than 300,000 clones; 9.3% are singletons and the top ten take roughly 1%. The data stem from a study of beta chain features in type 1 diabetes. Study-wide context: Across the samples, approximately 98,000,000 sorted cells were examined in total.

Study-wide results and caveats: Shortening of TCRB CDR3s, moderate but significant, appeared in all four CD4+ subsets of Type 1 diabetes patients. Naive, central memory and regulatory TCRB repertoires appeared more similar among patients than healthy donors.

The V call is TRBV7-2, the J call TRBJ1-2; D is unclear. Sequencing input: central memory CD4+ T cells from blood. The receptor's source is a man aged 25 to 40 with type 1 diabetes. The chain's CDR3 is CASSSPDWNYGYTF. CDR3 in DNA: TGTGCCAGCAGCTCCCCGGACTGGAACTATGGCTACACCTTC.